The next 17 T cell receptor beta chains were all read from a single sample in a study of cytomegalovirus exposure and HLA in healthy donors (dated by TCRdb to the late 2010s). The protocol used for the library was the immunoSEQ multiplex PCR assay. The multiplex PCR relied on a mix of 60 forward primers for TCR Vbeta segments and 13 reverse primers for TCR Jbeta segments. Here the immuneACCESS table is served through TCRdb, limited to in-frame sequences with V and J called. Missing clones are a known gap in these copies; in checked studies unresolved V genes cover under half, and the rest lacks a known reason. For this sample the table gives 150,000 to 200,000 clones, of which just over 75% were detected only once. The ten largest account for over 0.95% of the sample. The sample comprised PBMCs. These receptors all stem from a woman in her thirties or forties in good health and CMV-seronegative.

The chain recombines TRBV28 with TRBJ1-3; D not resolved. There are 10 residues in the CDR3. CDR1 is MDHEN and CDR2 is SYDVKM in the germline V gene. CDR3 nucleotides: TGTGCTTCTTCTGGAAACACCATATATTTT. It specifies CASSGNTIYF.

V gene TRBV19 combines with J gene TRBJ2-7; 15 bases agree with TRBD2. CDR1 is LNHDA, CDR2 SQIVND, per germline (reference sequence). The J segment lost 0 bases and the V segment lost 3 bases, leaving 3 bases of the junction unmatched. The CDR3 runs to 17 residues. CDR3 in amino acids: CASSMRTSGRASYEQYF. The CDR3, as DNA: TGTGCCAGTAGTATGCGGACTAGCGGGAGGGCCTCCTACGAGCAGTACTTC.

In the case of this clone: The junction shows a germline mismatch at one end, possibly a read error. The V gene is TRBV11-2, the J gene TRBJ2-4; 7 positions agree with TRBD2. The CDR3 is 13 amino acids. Germline-derived CDR1 and CDR2 are SGHAT and FQNNGV. The CDR3 here is CASSLERGSLGDF. The CDR3 DNA follows: TGTGCCAGCAGCTTAGAGCGGGGGAGCTTAGGGGACTTC.

The chain recombines TRBV7-2 with TRBJ2-5; unclear D gene. The CDR3 runs to 12 residues. Trimming took off 6 bases at V and 4 bases at J, with 9 bases between the two ends. Germline-derived CDR1 and CDR2 are SGHTA and FQGNSA. The CDR3 sequence is CASSYYGETQYF. The CDR3 bases are TGTGCCAGCAGTTATTACGGAGAGACCCAGTACTTC.

This chain links TRBV5-6 with TRBJ1-3; D uncertain. V was pared by 1 base and J by 4 bases, with 9 bases between. Germline V lookup: CDR1 SGHDT, CDR2 YYEEEE. The CDR3 is made up of 14 amino acids. In DNA form, the CDR3 reads TGTGCCAGCAGCTTGTATGCCGCGGGAAACACCATATATTTT. This translates into CASSLYAAGNTIYF.

V and J are TRBV9 and TRBJ2-2; TRBD1 is a possible D gene (6 bases). V lost 5 bases to trimming and J lost 0 bases, with 11 bases between them. In germline, CDR1 is SGDLS, CDR2 YYNGEE. CDR3 length: 15 residues. CDR3 sequence reads: CASRDDRTNTGELFF. CDR3 coding DNA: TGTGCCAGCAGAGACGACAGGACGAACACCGGGGAGCTGTTTTTT.

This chain connects TRBV30 to TRBJ1-4, with a tentative D call TRBD1 (6 bases). V was cut by 5 bases and J by 7 bases, with 17 bases left in between. The CDR3 is 14 residues long. CDR1 and CDR2 (germline): GTSNPN, SVGIG (reference sequence). DNA of the CDR3: TGTGCCTGGGACCTAGGGGGGGCAGGTGAAAAACTGTTTTTT. Protein sequence: CAWDLGGAGEKLFF.

This chain uses TRBV6-1 with TRBJ2-3; D gene ambiguous. Germline CDR1 reads MNHNS; CDR2 reads SASEGT. V was clipped by 2 bases and J by 4 bases, with 7 bases between them. The CDR3 has 13 residues. Written as DNA, the CDR3 is TGTGCCAGCAGTGAACTAGTGGCAGATACGCAGTATTTT. Translated, it gives CASSELVADTQYF.

The J gene is TRBJ1-1, the V gene TRBV19; 7 nucleotides match TRBD1. J gave up 2 bases and V 6 bases, and 9 bases lay outside the gene matches. CDR1 LNHDA and CDR2 SQIVND come from the germline V gene (reference sequence). This CDR3 is 15 amino acids long. Written as DNA, the CDR3 is TGTGCCAGTAGGCCCCGTGAGGGGGCCAACACTGAAGCTTTCTTT. Translated: CASRPREGANTEAFF.

This chain links TRBV11-2 with TRBJ2-5; maybe TRBD1 (6 bases). Near its end, the DNA agrees better with TRBJ2-7, so the J call may be wrong. The CDR3 covers 17 residues. The germline V gene has CDR1 SGHAT and CDR2 FQNNGV. As DNA, the CDR3 is TGTGCCAGCAGCTTCTCCACAGGGACCTCTAGCTCCTACGAGCAGTACTTC. Its translation: CASSFSTGTSSSYEQYF.

CDR3: CASSIPVRVNTEAFF. The CDR3 region has the DNA TGTGCCAGCAGTATTCCCGTCAGGGTGAACACTGAAGCTTTCTTT. The genes are TRBV28 and TRBJ1-1; maybe TRBD1 (5 bases). CDR1 is MDHEN and CDR2 is SYDVKM in the germline V gene. Trimming pared 5 bases from V and 0 bases from J, leaving 13 bases between. There are 15 residues in the CDR3.

This chain connects TRBV5-1 to TRBJ2-2; D may be TRBD1 (6 bases). Germline CDR1 is SGHRS and CDR2 is YFSETQ. The CDR3 is 13 residues long. The V and J ends lost 4 bases and 7 bases respectively, with 11 bases between them. The CDR3 sequence: CASSEGQFGELFF. DNA of the CDR3: TGCGCCAGCAGCGAAGGACAGTTCGGGGAGCTGTTTTTT.

V is TRBV18 and J is TRBJ2-7, with no clear D. The CDR3 is made up of 11 amino acids. V shed 6 bases and J shed 3 bases, with 6 bases lying between them. CDR1 is KGHSH, CDR2 LQKENI, per germline. CDR3 nucleotides: TGTGCCAGCTCGCCGGGCTACGAGCAGTACTTC. Translating gives CASSPGYEQYF.

V is TRBV7-3 and J is TRBJ2-3; 8 bases are shared with TRBD2. Germline loops: CDR1 SGHTA, CDR2 FQGTGA. J was trimmed by 2 bases and V by 0 bases; bases with no gene match: 1. This CDR3 comprises 15 residues. The CDR3 spells CASSLTSGATDTQYF. The CDR3 nucleotides are TGTGCCAGCAGCTTAACTAGCGGGGCCACAGATACGCAGTATTTT. The full variable domain, its missing parts supplied by reference TRBV7-3 and TRBJ2-3, is GAGVSQTPSNKVTEKGKYVELRCDPISGHTALYWYRQSLGQGPEFLIYFQGTGAADDSGLPNDRFFAVRPEGSVSTLKIQRTERGDSAVYLCASSLTSGATDTQYFGPGTRLTVL.

The rearrangement joins TRBV27 to TRBJ2-2, with TRBD2 as a possible D gene (6 bases). V gave up 3 bases and J gave up 7 bases, with 6 bases separating them. The CDR3 runs to 12 residues. Germline CDR1 and CDR2: MNHEY and SMNVEV (reference sequence). CDR3 coding DNA: TGTGCCAGCAGTTTGGGGGGCGGGGAGCTGTTTTTT. It is translated as CASSLGGGELFF.

The rearrangement links TRBV15 to TRBJ2-1; 7 bases align to TRBD2. The CDR3 runs to 17 residues. J was trimmed by 4 bases and V by 0 bases; bases with no gene match: 9. Germline assignment: CDR1 LNHNV and CDR2 YYDKDF (reference sequence). In DNA, the CDR3 is TGTGCCACCAGCAGAGAGAAAAGCGGGAAGGGTTACAATGAGCAGTTCTTC. Its translation: CATSREKSGKGYNEQFF.

The sample holds a few counts of this clone. CDR3 nucleotide sequence: TGTGCCAGCAGCCTGGGACTAGCGGGTGCACACAATGAGCAGTTCTTC. Encoded protein: CASSLGLAGAHNEQFF. This chain uses TRBV9 with TRBJ2-1; 12 bases map to TRBD2. Unmatched junction bases numbered 7, after V lost 4 bases and J lost 5 bases. Germline CDR1 reads SGDLS; CDR2 reads YYNGEE. The CDR3 is 16 amino acids.